This is a list of T cell receptor beta chains from one sample in a study of neurological immune-mediated disorders. MiXCR, run by TCRdb on the 5' RACE reads, gives a single entry per CDR3 protein. Among about 44,000 distinct CDR3 sequences listed, 20% to 25% were seen once. The sample comprised PBMCs. These receptors were obtained from a man in his 60s with HTLV-1-associated myelopathy (HAM/TSP). Each CDR3 is given with its conserved first and last residue. Fields, in order: V gene, D gene, clone size, J gene, CDR3 DNA, CDR3 protein. A D gene is named only where the DNA matches it firmly. Clone size, where shown, is once, few, many, or a class for clones that have expanded.

V: TRBV5-1
D: NA
size: many
J: TRBJ2-5
DNA: TGCGCCAGCAGCTTGGAGGGAAAAGAGACCCAGTACTTC
CDR3: CASSLEGKETQYF

V: TRBV12-3/TRBV12-4
D: NA
size: NA
J: TRBJ1-4
DNA: TGTGCCAGCAGTTTAAACCGAGGGGAAAAACTGTTTTTT
CDR3: CASSLNRGEKLFF

V: TRBV25-1
D: TRBD1
size: many
J: TRBJ2-7
DNA: TGTGCCAGCCTCTCAAGGGAAGGGACAGGGGGCGGCGAGCAGTACTTC
CDR3: CASLSREGTGGGEQYF

V: TRBV5-6
D: NA
size: many
J: TRBJ2-1
DNA: TGTGCCAGCAGCCCCGGGAGAAATGAGCAGTTCTTC
CDR3: CASSPGRNEQFF

V: TRBV28
D: NA
size: NA
J: TRBJ2-4
DNA: TGTGCCAGCAGTATTGAAGGGTTAGGAAACATTCAGTACTTC
CDR3: CASSIEGLGNIQYF

V: TRBV3-1
D: TRBD2
size: many
J: TRBJ2-1
DNA: TGTGCCAGCAGCCACAGCGGGAGGGCCGGAAATGAGCAGTTCTTC
CDR3: CASSHSGRAGNEQFF

V: TRBV5-1
D: TRBD2
size: many
J: TRBJ2-7
DNA: TGCGCCAGCAGCTGGGGCCCTGGGGGGGACGAGCAGTACTTC
CDR3: CASSWGPGGDEQYF

V: TRBV10-3
D: NA
size: NA
J: TRBJ1-6
DNA: TGTGCCATCAGTTCCGGGACCGAAAATTCACCCCTCCACTTT
CDR3: CAISSGTENSPLHF

V: TRBV27
D: NA
size: many
J: TRBJ1-4
DNA: TGTGCCAGCAGCCCCCACAGGGAGGTTGAAAAACTGTTTTTT
CDR3: CASSPHREVEKLFF

V: TRBV11-2
D: NA
size: NA
J: TRBJ1-1
DNA: TGTGCCAGCAGCGGATCAGTGAACACTGAAGCTTTCTTT
CDR3: CASSGSVNTEAFF

V: TRBV10-3
D: NA
size: few
J: TRBJ2-3
DNA: TGTGCCATCAGTGAGCCTAGGACTAGCACAGATACGCAGTATTTT
CDR3: CAISEPRTSTDTQYF

V: TRBV3-1
D: NA
size: many
J: TRBJ1-4
DNA: TGTGCCAGCAGCCAGGGGACCTCTAATGAAAAACTGTTTTTT
CDR3: CASSQGTSNEKLFF

V: TRBV14
D: TRBD2
size: many
J: TRBJ2-1
DNA: TGTGCCAGCAGCCTGAGCGGGAGTTCGACCTACAATGAGCAGTTCTTC
CDR3: CASSLSGSSTYNEQFF

V: TRBV25-1
D: NA
size: many
J: TRBJ2-7
DNA: TGTGCCAGCAGTGACTGGGGCAGCCTTTACGAGCAGTACTTC
CDR3: CASSDWGSLYEQYF

V: TRBV20-1
D: TRBD2
size: many
J: TRBJ2-2
DNA: TGCAGTGCTAGAGATCCGCTAGCGGGAAACACCGGGGAGCTGTTTTTT
CDR3: CSARDPLAGNTGELFF

V: TRBV3-1
D: NA
size: many
J: TRBJ2-4
DNA: TGTGCCAGCAGCCCAAAAGCGACTAGTCCCCTAGCCAAAAACATTCAGTACTTC
CDR3: CASSPKATSPLAKNIQYF

V: TRBV5-6
D: NA
size: many
J: TRBJ1-1
DNA: TGTGCCAGCAGCTTGGACCCAGGGGCAGCTGAAGCTTTCTTT
CDR3: CASSLDPGAAEAFF

V: TRBV2
D: NA
size: few
J: TRBJ1-5
DNA: TGTGCCAGCAGCGCGGGACCTAGCAATCAGCCCCAGCATTTT
CDR3: CASSAGPSNQPQHF

V: TRBV6-6
D: NA
size: NA
J: TRBJ2-7
DNA: TGTGCCAGCGGGGGGGCTCCCCACGAGCAGTACTTC
CDR3: CASGGAPHEQYF

V: TRBV3-1
D: NA
size: many
J: TRBJ2-6
DNA: TGTGCCAGCAGCCAAGGCTTCTCTGGGGCCAACGTCCTGACTTTC
CDR3: CASSQGFSGANVLTF